The clone carrying this T cell receptor beta chain has only a few counts. Its antigen remains unidentified. This entry belongs to a study of response to subunit inactivated influenza vaccine. Findings and limits, study-wide: A suggestion made by the authors is that each seasonal influenza vaccination recruits few new T cells.

Via MiXCR, TCRdb re-called the RT-PCR reads, giving one row per CDR3 protein. Of around 520,000 distinct CDR3 sequences in the sample, about 25% were seen once. V was clipped by 6 bases and J by 2 bases; unmatched bases: 3. Germline assignment: CDR1 DFQATT and CDR2 SNEGSKA (reference sequence). The CDR3 contains 13 residues. This chain links TRBV20-1 with TRBJ2-4; TRBD2 matches at 8 bases. This TCR derives from a man between 50 and 59 years old who received an inactivated influenza vaccine. The sample in question was CD4+ T cells sorted from PBMCs, obtained around 5 days after vaccination. CDR3 DNA: TGCAGTGCCTCGGGAGGGCCCAAAAACATTCAGTACTTC. This translates into CSASGGPKNIQYF.